This T cell receptor (beta chain) appears in the sequencing data of a study of shared clonotypes between healthy human individuals. Overall study context: The study used three CD4 naive, three CD4 memory, two CD8 naive and one CD8 memory plate per donor. General study findings and limits: Sequencing depth was a factor that was expected to affect clonotype sharing among donors.

The CDR3 spans 13 residues. V lost 0 bases and J lost 9, with 9 bases in between. Germline CDR1 SGHDN, CDR2 FVKESK. Negatively enriched CD4+ T cells were divided by CD45RA into naive and memory. With respect to this clone: Antigen unknown.

Profiling relied on immunoSEQ multiplex PCR, and the TCRdb table lists in-frame clones only, not all of them. Of some 1,100,000 clones in the sample, 75% to 85% were seen once. The chain is built from TRBV14 and TRBJ2-1; D may be TRBD2 (5 bases). Sequenced sample: memory CD4+ T cells from PBMCs. Noted subset: CD45RA-negative fraction. This TCR came from a man aged 18 to 30 in good health. Some clones in this sample may be carry-over from other donors' samples. The CDR3 DNA reads as TGTGCCAGCAGCCAAGATCTAGCCGCTGAGCAGTTCTTC. This gives the protein CASSQDLAAEQFF.